This T cell receptor (beta chain) was recovered during a study of cytomegalovirus exposure and HLA in healthy donors. As regards this clone: Its specificity is unknown.

Primers for the PCR totalled 60 Vbeta and 13 Jbeta. Profiling relied on immunoSEQ multiplex PCR, and the TCRdb table lists in-frame clones only, not all of them. The data hold 90,000 to 140,000 clones, with over 65% observed a single time. CDR1 is MNHNY and CDR2 is SVGAGI in the germline V gene (reference sequence). V was shortened by 7 bases and J by 14 bases, with 17 bases between the two germline ends. The CDR3 contains 11 residues. Study-wide results and limits: Relative to equally common others, HLA-associated TCR beta chains showed greater clonal expansion in a later analysis. The investigators catalogued 164 TCR beta chains as cytomegalovirus-associated.

This sequence originates from a man between 40 and 49 years old in good health and CMV-seropositive. The sequenced sample was PBMCs. The rearrangement links TRBV6-6 to TRBJ1-1; D not certain. The CDR3 nucleotides read TGTGCCAGCACCATCCCGCCCCTGAGCTTCTTT. Protein: CASTIPPLSFF.